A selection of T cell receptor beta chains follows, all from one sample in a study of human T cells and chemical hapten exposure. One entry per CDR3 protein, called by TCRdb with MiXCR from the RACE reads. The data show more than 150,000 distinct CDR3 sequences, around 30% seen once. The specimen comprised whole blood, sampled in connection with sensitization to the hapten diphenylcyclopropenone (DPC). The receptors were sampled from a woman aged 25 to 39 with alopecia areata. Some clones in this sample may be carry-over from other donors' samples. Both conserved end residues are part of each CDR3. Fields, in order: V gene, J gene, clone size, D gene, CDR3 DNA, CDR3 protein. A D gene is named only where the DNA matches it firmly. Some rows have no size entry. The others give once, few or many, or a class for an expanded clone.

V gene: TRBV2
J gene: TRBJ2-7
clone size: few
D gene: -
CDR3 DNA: TGTGCCAGCAGCGGACAGATCAACTACGAGCAGTACTTC
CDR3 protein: CASSGQINYEQYF

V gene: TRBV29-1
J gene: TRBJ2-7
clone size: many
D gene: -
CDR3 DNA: TGCAGCGTTGAAGGGAATCAGGGTTACGAGCAGTACTTC
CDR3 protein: CSVEGNQGYEQYF

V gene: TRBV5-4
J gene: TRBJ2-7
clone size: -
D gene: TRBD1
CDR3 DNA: TGTGCCAGCAGCTCCCCCGGGACAGGCAACTACGAGCAGTACTTC
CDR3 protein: CASSSPGTGNYEQYF

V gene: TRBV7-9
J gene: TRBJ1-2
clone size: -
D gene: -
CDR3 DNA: TGTGCCAGCAGCCAGTCCGGTCGTGACTACTATGGCTACACCTTC
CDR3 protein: CASSQSGRDYYGYTF

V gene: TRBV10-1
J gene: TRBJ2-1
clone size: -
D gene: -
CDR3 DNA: TGCGCCAGCAGTGGCCTGGGGCGCAATGAGCAGTTCTTC
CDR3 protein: CASSGLGRNEQFF

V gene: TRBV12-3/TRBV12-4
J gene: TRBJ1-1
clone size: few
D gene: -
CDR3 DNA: TGTGCCAGCAGTTTGGCAGGGCTGAACACTGAAGCTTTCTTT
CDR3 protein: CASSLAGLNTEAFF

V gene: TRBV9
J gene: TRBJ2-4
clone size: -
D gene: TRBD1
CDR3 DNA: TGTGCCAGCAGCGGACTGGGGACAGCCGAAAACATTCAGTACTTC
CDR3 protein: CASSGLGTAENIQYF

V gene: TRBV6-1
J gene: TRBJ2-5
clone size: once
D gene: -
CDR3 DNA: TGTGCCAGCAGTATAGGTTTAGAGACCCAGTACTTC
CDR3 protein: CASSIGLETQYF

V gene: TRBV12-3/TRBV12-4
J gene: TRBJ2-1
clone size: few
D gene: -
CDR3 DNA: TGTGCCAGCAGTTTACTAGTCGGGGTGCAGTTCTTC
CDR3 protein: CASSLLVGVQFF

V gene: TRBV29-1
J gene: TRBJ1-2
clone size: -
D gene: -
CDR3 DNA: TGCAGCGTTGATTGGGGCCAGGTCCCAATTCGCTACACCTTC
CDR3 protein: CSVDWGQVPIRYTF

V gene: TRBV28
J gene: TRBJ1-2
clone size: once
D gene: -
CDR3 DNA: TGTGCCAGCAGTTCCACGAACCTCTATGGCTACACCTTC
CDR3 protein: CASSSTNLYGYTF

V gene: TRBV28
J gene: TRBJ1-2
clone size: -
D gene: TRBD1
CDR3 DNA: TGTGCCAGCAGAGCCCAGGGGGACTATGGCTACACCTTC
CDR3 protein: CASRAQGDYGYTF

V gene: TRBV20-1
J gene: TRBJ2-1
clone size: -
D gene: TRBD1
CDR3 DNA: TGCAGTGCCGAGGACAGGGGTGGTTACAATGAGCAGTTCTTC
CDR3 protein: CSAEDRGGYNEQFF

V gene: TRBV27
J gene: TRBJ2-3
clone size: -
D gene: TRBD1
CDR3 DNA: TGTGCCAGCAGTGCGGTGACAGGGGTCCGACCAGATACGCAGTATTTT
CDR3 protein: CASSAVTGVRPDTQYF

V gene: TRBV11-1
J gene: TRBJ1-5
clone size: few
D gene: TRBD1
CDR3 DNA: TGTGCCAGCAGCACCGGGACAGGGGGCGATCAGCCCCAGCATTTT
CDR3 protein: CASSTGTGGDQPQHF

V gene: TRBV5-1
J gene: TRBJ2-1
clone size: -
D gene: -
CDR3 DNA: TGCGCCAGCAGCTTGTCGAGGGGCACCTACAATGAGCAGTTCTTC
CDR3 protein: CASSLSRGTYNEQFF

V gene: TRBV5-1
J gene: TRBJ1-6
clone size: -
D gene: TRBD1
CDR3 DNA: TGCGCCAGCAGCCTACATCCCGGGACAGGCGGCCTAAATTCACCCCTCCACTTT
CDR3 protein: CASSLHPGTGGLNSPLHF

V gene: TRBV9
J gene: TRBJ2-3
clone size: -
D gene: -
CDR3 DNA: TGTGCCAGCAGCGACGGGACGTACACCACAGATACGCAGTATTTT
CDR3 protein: CASSDGTYTTDTQYF

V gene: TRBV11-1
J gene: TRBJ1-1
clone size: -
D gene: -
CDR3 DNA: TGTGCCAGCAGCTTAGGTGGGTTCACTGAAGCTTTCTTT
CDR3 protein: CASSLGGFTEAFF

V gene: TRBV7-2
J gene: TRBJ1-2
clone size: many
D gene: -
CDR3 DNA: TGTGCCAGCAGCTTAGGACAGACCTATGGCTACACCTTC
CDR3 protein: CASSLGQTYGYTF

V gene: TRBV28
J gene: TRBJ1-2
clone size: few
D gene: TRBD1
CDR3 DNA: TGTGCCAGCAGTAGAGGGACAGCGTCCTATGGCTACACCTTC
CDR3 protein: CASSRGTASYGYTF

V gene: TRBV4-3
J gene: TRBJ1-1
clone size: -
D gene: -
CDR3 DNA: TGCGCCAGCAGCCCTGGTAACTTGAACACTGAAGCTTTCTTT
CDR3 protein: CASSPGNLNTEAFF

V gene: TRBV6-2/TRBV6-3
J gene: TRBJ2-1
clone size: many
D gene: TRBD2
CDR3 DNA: TGTGCCAGCAGTTACATACTAGCGGGGGCCCGCTCCTACAATGAGCAGTTCTTC
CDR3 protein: CASSYILAGARSYNEQFF

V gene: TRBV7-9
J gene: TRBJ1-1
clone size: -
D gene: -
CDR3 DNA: TGTGCCAGCAGCCCCTATGCGGGGAACACTGAAGCTTTCTTT
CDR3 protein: CASSPYAGNTEAFF

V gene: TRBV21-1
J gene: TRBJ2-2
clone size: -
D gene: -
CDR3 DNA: TGTGCCAGCAGCAACCCGGGACAGGGGACCGGGGAGCTGTTTTTT
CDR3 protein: CASSNPGQGTGELFF

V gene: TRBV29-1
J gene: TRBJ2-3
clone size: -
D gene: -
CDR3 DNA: TGCAGCGTTGATTTTAGGGTCGGTGCAGATACGCAGTATTTT
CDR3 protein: CSVDFRVGADTQYF

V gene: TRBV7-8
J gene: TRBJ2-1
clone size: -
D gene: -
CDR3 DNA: TGTGCCAGCAGCGGAGGGGGTGGTGAGCAGTTCTTC
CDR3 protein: CASSGGGGEQFF

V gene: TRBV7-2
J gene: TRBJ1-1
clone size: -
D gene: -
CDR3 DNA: TGTGCCAGCAGCTTAGGATCGGGACACTTGAACACTGAAGCTTTCTTT
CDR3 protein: CASSLGSGHLNTEAFF

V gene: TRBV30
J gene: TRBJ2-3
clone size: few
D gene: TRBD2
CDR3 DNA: TGTGCCTGGAGTCTGCTAGCGGGGAGCACAGATACGCAGTATTTT
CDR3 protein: CAWSLLAGSTDTQYF

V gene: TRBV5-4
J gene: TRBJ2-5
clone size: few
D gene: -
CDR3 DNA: TGTGCCAGCTGGGGACAAGAGACCCAGTACTTC
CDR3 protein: CASWGQETQYF

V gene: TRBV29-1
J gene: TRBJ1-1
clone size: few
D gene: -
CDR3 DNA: TGCAGCGTTGCCCATGGGGGCGGGAACACTGAAGCTTTCTTT
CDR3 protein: CSVAHGGGNTEAFF

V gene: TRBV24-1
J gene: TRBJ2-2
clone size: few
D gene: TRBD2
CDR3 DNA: TGTGCCACCAGTATAGCGGGACCCACCGGGGAGCTGTTTTTT
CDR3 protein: CATSIAGPTGELFF

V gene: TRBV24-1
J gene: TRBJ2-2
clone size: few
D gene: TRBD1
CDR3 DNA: TGTGCCACCAGTGACCTGGGACAGTCAGGAATGGAAACCGGGGAGCTGTTTTTT
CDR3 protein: CATSDLGQSGMETGELFF

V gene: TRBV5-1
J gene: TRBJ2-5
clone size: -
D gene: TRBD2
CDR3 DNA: TGCGCCAGCAGCTGGGGTAGCGGGTCCCAAGAGACCCAGTACTTC
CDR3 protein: CASSWGSGSQETQYF

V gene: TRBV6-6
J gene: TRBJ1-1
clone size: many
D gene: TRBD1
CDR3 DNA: TGTGCCAGCAGTTACTTGACAGGGATGAACACTGAAGCTTTCTTT
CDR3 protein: CASSYLTGMNTEAFF

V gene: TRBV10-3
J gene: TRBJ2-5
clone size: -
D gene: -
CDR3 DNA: TGTGCCATCAGTGAGTCCGACAGGAAAGAGACCCAGTACTTC
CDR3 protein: CAISESDRKETQYF

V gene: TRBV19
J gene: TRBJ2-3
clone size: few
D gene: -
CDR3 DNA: TGTGCCAGTACGGAAGGTGGACACACAGATACGCAGTATTTT
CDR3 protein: CASTEGGHTDTQYF

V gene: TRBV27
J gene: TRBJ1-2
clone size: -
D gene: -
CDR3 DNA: TGTGCCAGCAGTTTATCGAGTGTCCTTAACTATGGCTACACCTTC
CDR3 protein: CASSLSSVLNYGYTF

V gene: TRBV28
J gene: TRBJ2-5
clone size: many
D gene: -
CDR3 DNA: TGTGCCAGTAGAACCGGTTCTGAGACCCAGTACTTC
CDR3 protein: CASRTGSETQYF

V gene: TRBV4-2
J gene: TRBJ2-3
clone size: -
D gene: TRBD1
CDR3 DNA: TGTGCCAGCAGCCAAGCCCAAAGGACCGGGCGGACAGGGTCAACAGATACGCAGTATTTT
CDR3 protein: CASSQAQRTGRTGSTDTQYF

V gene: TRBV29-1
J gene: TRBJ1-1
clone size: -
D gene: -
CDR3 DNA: TGCAGCGTTTACCTAAACACCTGGGAAGCTTTCTTT
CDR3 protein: CSVYLNTWEAFF

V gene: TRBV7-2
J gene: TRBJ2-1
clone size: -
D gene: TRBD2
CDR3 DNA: TGTGCCAGCAGCGTCACTAGCGGAAACAATGAGCAGTTCTTC
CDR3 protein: CASSVTSGNNEQFF